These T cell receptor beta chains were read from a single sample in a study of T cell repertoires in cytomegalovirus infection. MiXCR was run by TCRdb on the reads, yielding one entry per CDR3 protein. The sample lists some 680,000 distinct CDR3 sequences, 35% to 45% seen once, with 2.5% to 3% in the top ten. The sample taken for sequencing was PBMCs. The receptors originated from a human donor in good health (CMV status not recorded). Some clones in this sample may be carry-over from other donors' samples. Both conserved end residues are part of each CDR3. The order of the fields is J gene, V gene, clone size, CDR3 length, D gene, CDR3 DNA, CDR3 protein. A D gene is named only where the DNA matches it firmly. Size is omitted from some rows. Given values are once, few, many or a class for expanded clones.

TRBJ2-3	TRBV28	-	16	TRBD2	TGTGCCAGCAGTTTCGATCTAGCGGGCCCCACAGATACGCAGTATTTT	CASSFDLAGPTDTQYF
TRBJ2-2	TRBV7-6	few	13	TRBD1	TGTGCCAGCAGCTTGGACAGGGTCGGGGAGCTGTTTTTT	CASSLDRVGELFF
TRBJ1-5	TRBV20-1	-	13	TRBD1	TGCAGTGCTGAAACCAGGGGGAATCAGCCCCAGCATTTT	CSAETRGNQPQHF
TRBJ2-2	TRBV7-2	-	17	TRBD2	TGTGCCAGCAGCTCACCACTAGCGTTGGTGGGTCGTGGTGAGCTGTTTTTT	CASSSPLALVGRGELFF
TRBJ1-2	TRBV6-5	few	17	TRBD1	TGTGCCAGCAGCTCCGAAGGGACAGGGGCCCACCTCTATGGCTACACCTTC	CASSSEGTGAHLYGYTF
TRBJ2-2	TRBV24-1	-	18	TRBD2	TGTGCCACCAGTGATCCCGGACTAGCGGGAGTGAGCACCGGGGAGCTGTTTTTT	CATSDPGLAGVSTGELFF
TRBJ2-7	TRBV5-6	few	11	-	TGTGCCAGCAGATTATACTACGAGCAGTACTTC	CASRLYYEQYF
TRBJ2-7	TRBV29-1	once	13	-	TGCAGCGTTTGTGGCGGTGGCTCCTACGAGCAGTACTTC	CSVCGGGSYEQYF
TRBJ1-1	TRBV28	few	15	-	TGTGCCAGCAGTCCGGTGTACAGGGTTAACACTGAAGCTTTCTTT	CASSPVYRVNTEAFF
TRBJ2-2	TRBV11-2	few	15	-	TGTGCCAGCAGCGCCACAGGGTATAATGCCGGGGAGCTGTTTTTT	CASSATGYNAGELFF
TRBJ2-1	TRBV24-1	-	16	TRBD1	TGTGCCACCAGCCCTTCACAGGGGGCCCGCTACAATGAGCAGTTCTTC	CATSPSQGARYNEQFF
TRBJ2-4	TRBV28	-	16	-	TGTGCCAGCAGTAACAACAGGGCGTTTTCCAAAAACATTCAGTACTTC	CASSNNRAFSKNIQYF
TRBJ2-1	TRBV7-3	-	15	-	TGTGCCAGCAGCGGGGCAAGGCCCTCCTACAATGAGCAGTTCTTC	CASSGARPSYNEQFF
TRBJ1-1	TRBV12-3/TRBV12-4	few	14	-	TGTGCCAGCAGTTTCAGGGCTACCCGAGGGGGAGCTTTCTTT	CASSFRATRGGAFF
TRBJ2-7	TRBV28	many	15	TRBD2	TGTGCCAGCACCCCCGGGACTAGCGAGTTCTACGAGCAGTACTTC	CASTPGTSEFYEQYF
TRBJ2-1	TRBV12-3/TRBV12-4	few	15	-	TGTGCCAGCAGTTCTATGGCGGAATCCTTCTTTGAGCAGTTCTTC	CASSSMAESFFEQFF
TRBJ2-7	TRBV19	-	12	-	TGTGCCAGTAGTACAGACCCGTACGAGCAGTACTTC	CASSTDPYEQYF
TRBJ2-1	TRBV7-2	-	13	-	TGTGCCAGCAGCTTACCCACCCTCAATGAGCAGTTCTTC	CASSLPTLNEQFF
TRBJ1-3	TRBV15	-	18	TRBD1	TGTGCCACCAGCAGAGATTTGGGACAGGGTGTCTCTGGAAACACCATATATTTT	CATSRDLGQGVSGNTIYF
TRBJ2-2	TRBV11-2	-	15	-	TGTGCCAGCAGCTTAGTGGCGGGGAAACCCGGGGAGCTGTTTTTT	CASSLVAGKPGELFF
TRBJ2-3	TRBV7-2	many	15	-	TGTGCCAGCAGTGGTGACTGGCTTAGGACAGATACGCAGTATTTT	CASSGDWLRTDTQYF
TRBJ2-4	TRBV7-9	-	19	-	TGTGCCAGCAGCTTAGAGGGAGGGCAGGGGACGATAGCCAAAAACATTCAGTACTTC	CASSLEGGQGTIAKNIQYF
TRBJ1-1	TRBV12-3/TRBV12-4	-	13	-	TGTGCCAGCAGTTTAATGGGGGTCACTGAAGCTTTCTTT	CASSLMGVTEAFF
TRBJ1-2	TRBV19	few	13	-	TGTGCCAGTAGCAGACAGGTGAACTATGGCTACACCTTC	CASSRQVNYGYTF
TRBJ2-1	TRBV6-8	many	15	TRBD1	TGTGCCAGCAGTTTTGACAGGGGACCCTACAATGAGCAGTTCTTC	CASSFDRGPYNEQFF
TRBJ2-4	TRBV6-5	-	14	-	TGTGCCAGCAGTGCAACCCTAGCCAAAAACATTCAGTACTTC	CASSATLAKNIQYF
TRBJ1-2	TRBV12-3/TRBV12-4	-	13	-	TGTGCCAGCAGCCGTGAGGGGTTCTATGGCTACACCTTC	CASSREGFYGYTF
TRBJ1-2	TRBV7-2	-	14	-	TGTGCCAGCAGCTTCCCCGGGACATTCTATTGCTACAGCTTC	CASSFPGTFYCYSF
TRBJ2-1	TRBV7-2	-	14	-	TGTGCCAGCAGCCCGGGACCAATCTACAATGAGCAGTTCTTC	CASSPGPIYNEQFF
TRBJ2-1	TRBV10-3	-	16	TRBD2	TGTGCCATCAGTGAGGGGGGACTAGCGGACCACAATGAGCAGTTCTTC	CAISEGGLADHNEQFF
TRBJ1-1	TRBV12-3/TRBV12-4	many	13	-	TGTGCCAGCAGAATTTTTGTGGACACTGAAGCTTTCTTT	CASRIFVDTEAFF
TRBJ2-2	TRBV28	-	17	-	TGTGCCAGCAGTCTCCTCCCCCAGTGGTCGAACACCGGGGAGCTGTTTTTT	CASSLLPQWSNTGELFF
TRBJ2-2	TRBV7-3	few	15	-	TGTGCCAGCAGCCCAACGCCAGGGCCGACCGGGGAGCTGTTTTTT	CASSPTPGPTGELFF
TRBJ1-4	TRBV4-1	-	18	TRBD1	TGCGCCAGCAGCCAAGATCAGGCAAGGGGACAGCTTAATGAAAAACTGTTTTTT	CASSQDQARGQLNEKLFF
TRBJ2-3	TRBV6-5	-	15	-	TGTGCCAGCAGTTACTCGAGTCCCTTTCTGGATACGCAGTATTTT	CASSYSSPFLDTQYF
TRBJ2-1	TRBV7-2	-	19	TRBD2	TGTGCCAGCAGCCCACAGGCGGGACTAGCGGGGGGGCCCTACAATGAGCAGTTCTTC	CASSPQAGLAGGPYNEQFF
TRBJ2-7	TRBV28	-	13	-	TGTGCCAGCAGCACACACCAGGGTTACGAGCAGTACTTC	CASSTHQGYEQYF
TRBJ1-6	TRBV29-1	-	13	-	TGCAGCGCTACAGGAGGCCCAGGGATGGCCCTCCACTTT	CSATGGPGMALHF
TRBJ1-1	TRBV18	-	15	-	TGTGCCAGCTCACCACCGGCGCAGGGGAACACTGAAGCTTTCTTT	CASSPPAQGNTEAFF
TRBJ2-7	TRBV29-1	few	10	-	TGCGGCTTGGGTACCTACGAGCAGTACTTC	CGLGTYEQYF
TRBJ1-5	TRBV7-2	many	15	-	TGTGCCAGCAGCTTACGGGCAGGACACAATCAGCCCCAGCATTTT	CASSLRAGHNQPQHF
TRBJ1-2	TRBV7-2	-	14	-	TGTGCCAGCAGCTTAGGGGTTTCTGGCTATGGCTACACCTTC	CASSLGVSGYGYTF
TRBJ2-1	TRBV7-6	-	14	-	TGTGCCAGCAGCTTCCGGGACACTTACAATGAGCAGTTCTTC	CASSFRDTYNEQFF
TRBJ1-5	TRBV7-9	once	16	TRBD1	TGTGCCATCGGCATACGGGAGGGGGCGGATGATCAGCCCCAGCATTTT	CAIGIREGADDQPQHF
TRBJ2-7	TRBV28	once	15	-	TGTGCCAGCAGTTACAACCTTGGGCCCTCCTACGAGCAGTACTTC	CASSYNLGPSYEQYF
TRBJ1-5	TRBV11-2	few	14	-	TGTGCCAGCAGCTTATCGGGGCGAGTGGAGCCCCAGCATTTT	CASSLSGRVEPQHF
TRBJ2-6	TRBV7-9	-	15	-	TGTGCCACCCGGGACTTACGTTCTGGGGCCAACGTCCTGACTTTC	CATRDLRSGANVLTF
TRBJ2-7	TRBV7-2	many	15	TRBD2	TGTGCCAGCAGCTTAGGACTAGCGGGATCCGACGAGCAGTACTTC	CASSLGLAGSDEQYF
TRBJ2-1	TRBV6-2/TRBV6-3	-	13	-	TGTGCCAGCGGTGGTCTGATCTACAATGAGCAGTTCTTC	CASGGLIYNEQFF
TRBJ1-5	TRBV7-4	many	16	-	TGTGCCAGCAGCTTACTACTGGGGGTACGCAATCAGCCCCAGCATTTT	CASSLLLGVRNQPQHF
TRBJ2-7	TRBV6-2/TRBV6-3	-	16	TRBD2	TGTGCCAGCAGTACCGACTATCTAGCGGAACCCTACGAGCAGTACTTC	CASSTDYLAEPYEQYF
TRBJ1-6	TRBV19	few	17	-	TGTGCCAGTAGTGGGGCGGAACCGAGCTCCTATAATTCACCCCTCCACTTT	CASSGAEPSSYNSPLHF